The 26 T cell receptor beta chains reported below all come from one sample, sequenced in a study of T cells in Graves' hyperthyroidism and ophthalmopathy. RNA transcripts provided the source from which TCR beta CDR3 regions were amplified. In the first-round RT-PCR of the TCR CDR3, the HTBI primer set was used. TCRdb analysed the multiplex PCR reads with MiXCR anew, one entry per CDR3 protein. The sample contains more than 95,000 distinct CDR3 sequences, approximately 50% of which appear only once. The sequenced sample was blood. Every receptor here comes from a man between 35 and 55 years old with Graves' hyperthyroidism.

This clonotype was observed at least ten times. The CDR3 DNA is TGCGCCAGCAGCCAAGATGAGCGGAGTCGCCTTTCACCCCTCCACTTT. Translated, it gives CASSQDERSRLSPLHF. The chain couples TRBV4-1 to TRBJ1-6, with D hard to call. The germline V gene encodes CDR1 MGHRA and CDR2 YSYEKL. The CDR3 consists of 16 residues. V was clipped by 0 bases and J by 9 bases, with 15 bases between them.

In this sample, this clonotype turned up many times. This sequence joins TRBV5-1 and TRBJ1-3; D is possibly TRBD1 (5 bases). The V gene's germline CDR1 is SGHRS and CDR2 YFSETQ. The CDR3 is 16 amino acids. Trimming removed 4 bases at V and 0 bases at J, with 14 bases between. The CDR3 here is CASSGRDGNSGNTIYF. The CDR3 DNA is TGCGCCAGCAGCGGTCGGGACGGTAACTCTGGAAACACCATATATTTT.

V gene TRBV7-8 combines with J gene TRBJ2-1; a weak D match, TRBD1 (5 bases). Germline V CDR1 and CDR2: SGHVS, FQNEAQ. V was shortened by 3 bases and J by 0 bases, with 12 bases between the two germline ends. This CDR3 contains 16 residues. CDR3 amino acids: CASSFRPDTSYNEQFF. CDR3 DNA: TGTGCCAGCAGCTTTCGTCCGGACACCTCCTACAATGAGCAGTTCTTC.

This clonotype came up many times. The chain combines TRBV19 with TRBJ2-1; 10 bases agree with TRBD2. Germline V gene data show CDR1 as LNHDA and CDR2 as SQIVND (reference sequence). Losses at the gene ends were 3 bases for V and 3 bases for J; bases not matched to a gene: 2. This CDR3 is 15 amino acids long. The CDR3: CASSIGLAVYNEQFF. The CDR3 bases are TGTGCCAGTAGTATCGGACTAGCGGTCTACAATGAGCAGTTCTTC.

In its sample, this clonotype was seen a few times. This may be a read error: a much more frequent sequence differs by one nucleotide. The chain links TRBV7-2 to TRBJ2-5; 7 nucleotides align to TRBD2. V gave up 5 bases and J gave up 4 bases; unmatched junction bases: 13. This CDR3 region has 16 residues. The germline gives CDR1 SGHTA, CDR2 FQGNSA. The CDR3 loop reads CASSPRKRGTRETQYF. DNA for the CDR3: TGTGCCAGCAGCCCCCGAAAGCGGGGCACCCGAGAGACCCAGTACTTC.

About this clonotype itself: This could be a read error, since a much larger clone is one nucleotide away. Given the absence of the conserved phenylalanine or tryptophan at the CDR3 end, a read error is likely. In nucleotides, the CDR3 is TGTGCCAGCAGTTTAAAGGGCCCAGCCGGGGAGCTGTTTCTT. This codes for CASSLKGPAGELFL. The chain joins TRBV12-3 or TRBV12-4 to TRBJ2-2; D is unresolved. The V and J ends lost 2 bases and 6 bases respectively, with 10 bases between them. There are 14 residues in the CDR3.

In its sample, this clonotype was seen many times. The gene calls are TRBV6-2 or TRBV6-3 and TRBJ1-1; no clear D gene. CDR1 MNHEY and CDR2 SVGEGT come from the germline V gene. The CDR3 is made up of 15 amino acids. Trimming removed 2 bases at V and 3 bases at J, with 13 bases between. The CDR3 sequence is CASSYGRRLDTEAFF. The CDR3 bases are TGTGCCAGCAGTTACGGGAGAAGGCTTGACACTGAAGCTTTCTTT.

This clonotype was detected ten times or more. The CDR3 reads CASSSSRGTDKREQYF. CDR3 nucleotides: TGTGCCAGCAGCTCATCTCGTGGGACAGACAAACGCGAGCAGTACTTC. The V call is TRBV7-9, the J call TRBJ2-7; 7 nucleotides align to TRBD1. V lost 4 bases, J lost 6 bases, and 15 bases stayed unmatched. The CDR3 is 16 residues long. The V gene's germline CDR1 is SEHNR and CDR2 FQNEAQ (reference sequence).

The chain joins TRBV15 to TRBJ2-5, with D uncertain. CDR1 and CDR2 from the germline V gene are LNHNV and YYDKDF (reference sequence). CDR3 length equals 15 residues. V was clipped by 1 base and J by 2 bases, with 11 bases between them. CDR3 nucleotides: TGTGCCACCAGCAGAGTTCACGGTCGGCAAGAGACCCAGTACTTC. It translates to CATSRVHGRQETQYF.

This clonotype appeared many times. The chain links TRBV6-5 to TRBJ2-7; tentative D call: TRBD2 (5 bases). Trimming pared 4 bases from V and 2 bases from J, leaving 12 bases between. The CDR3 spans 14 residues. Germline CDR1 MNHEY, CDR2 SVGAGI. The CDR3 reads CASSFPGSPYEQYF. The CDR3 DNA is TGTGCCAGCAGTTTCCCGGGGTCTCCCTACGAGCAGTACTTC.

Details on this clonotype: This may come from a read error, since a much larger clone is one base off. The chain recombines TRBV10-3 with TRBJ2-5; no reliable D call. The CDR3 is made up of 12 amino acids. Trimming stripped 6 bases from V and 3 bases from J, with 8 bases between. Germline CDR1 ENHRY, CDR2 SYGVKD. The CDR3 bases are TGTGCCATCAGAGCGACGGAAGAGACCCAGTACTTC. Its translation is CAIRATEETQYF.

The chain's CDR3 is CARSKGLAGVNEQFF. Written as DNA, the CDR3 is TGTGCCAGGAGCAAAGGACTAGCGGGAGTCAATGAGCAGTTCTTC. The chain is built from TRBV7-3 and TRBJ2-1; 13 nucleotides agree with TRBD2. CDR1 and CDR2 from the germline V gene are SGHTA and FQGTGA. The CDR3 is 15 amino acids. V dropped 9 bases and J dropped 6; count of bases not matched to a gene: 8.

Worth noting for this clonotype: The junction departs from the called germline gene at one end, perhaps through a read error. This rearrangement joins TRBV25-1 to TRBJ2-5; tentatively, D is TRBD1 or TRBD2 (5 bases each). The CDR3 sequence is 14 residues long. Per germline, CDR1 MGHDK and CDR2 SYGVNS. In DNA, the CDR3 is TGTGTCAGCTCCCCGGGACCGTACCAAGAGACCCAGTACTTC. Protein: CVSSPGPYQETQYF.

Concerning this clonotype itself: Mismatch with germline at one junction end may stem from a read error. The chain uses TRBV7-6 and TRBJ2-5; D gene unclear. CDR3 length: 15 amino acids. From germline, CDR1 is SGHVS and CDR2 FNYEAQ. This CDR3 reads CASSLAGSSQEAQYF. In nucleotides, the CDR3 is TGTGCCAGCAGCTTAGCGGGATCGTCCCAAGAGGCCCAGTACTTC.

This clonotype has ten or more counts. The rearrangement uses TRBV10-3 and TRBJ1-2, with 7 nucleotides matching TRBD1. Unmatched junction bases numbered 9, after V lost 6 bases and J lost 2 bases. The CDR3 length is 15 residues. Germline-derived CDR1 and CDR2 are ENHRY and SYGVKD. CDR3 loop: CAIREQGRTNYGYTF. CDR3 DNA: TGTGCCATCAGGGAACAGGGGCGGACCAACTATGGCTACACCTTC.

The V gene is TRBV7-3, the J gene TRBJ2-1; 10 bases match TRBD1. The CDR3 sequence is 15 residues long. Looked up from germline, CDR1 is SGHTA and CDR2 is FQGTGA. V lost 6 bases and J lost 6; bases outside the gene matches: 8. This CDR3 is CASSSGTGEGNEQFF. The CDR3, as DNA: TGTGCCAGCAGTTCCGGGACAGGGGAGGGCAATGAGCAGTTCTTC.

The chain carries TRBV7-9 and TRBJ2-1; maybe TRBD2 (6 bases). The germline gives CDR1 SEHNR, CDR2 FQNEAQ (reference sequence). Trimming took off 3 bases at V and 0 bases at J, with 12 bases between the two ends. The CDR3 totals 16 residues. CDR3 amino acids: CASSFRSSVSYNEQFF. The CDR3 DNA reads as TGTGCCAGCAGCTTTCGATCTAGCGTCTCCTACAATGAGCAGTTCTTC.

The chain couples TRBV12-3 or TRBV12-4 to TRBJ2-2, with no clear D. V lost 3 bases to trimming and J lost 0 bases, with 8 bases between them. The CDR3 is 15 residues long. CDR3 in amino acids: CASSFGESNTGELFF. The CDR3 DNA follows: TGTGCCAGCAGTTTTGGAGAATCGAACACCGGGGAGCTGTTTTTT.

For this clonotype: A much larger clone sits a single nucleotide away, making a read error possible. The conserved final phenylalanine or tryptophan is absent from the CDR3, which likely points to a read error. V is TRBV12-3 or TRBV12-4 and J is TRBJ2-3; TRBD2 agrees at 10 bases. The CDR3 is 18 amino acids. J was trimmed by 2 bases and V by 5 bases; bases with no gene match: 13. The CDR3 sequence is CASSPQREGLASTDTQYL. Here the CDR3 DNA reads TGTGCCAGCAGTCCCCAGCGGGAGGGTCTCGCCTCCACAGATACGCAGTATCTT.

This clonotype was seen repeatedly, ten times or more. The chain uses TRBV7-9 and TRBJ1-6; D possibly corresponds to TRBD1 (5 bases). Germline CDR1 reads SEHNR; CDR2 reads FQNEAQ (reference sequence). V lost 4 bases and J 9 bases, leaving 10 bases between the germline ends. CDR3 length equals 13 residues. CDR3 DNA sequence: TGTGCCAGCAGCTACGGGGGGGGTTCACCCCTCCACTTT. Translation: CASSYGGGSPLHF.

Remarks on this clonotype: Being one base from a much bigger clone, this may be a read error. This rearrangement joins TRBV15 to TRBJ2-6; weak D call: TRBD1 (6 bases). Trimming removed 3 bases from V and 18 bases from J, with 12 bases in between. Per the germline V gene, CDR1 is LNHNV and CDR2 is YYDKDF (reference sequence). This CDR3 comprises 11 residues. CDR3 coding DNA: TGTGCCACCAGCAGCGACAGGTTCCGGACTTTC. Residues: CATSSDRFRTF.

V and J are TRBV11-2 and TRBJ1-1; 8 bases align to TRBD1. Germline V gene data show CDR1 as SGHAT and CDR2 as FQNNGV. The V segment lost 1 base and the J segment 0 bases; nucleotides outside the gene matches: 4. This CDR3 spans 16 amino acids. As DNA, the CDR3 is TGTGCCAGCAGCTTAGTGGGGACAGGACTGAACACTGAAGCTTTCTTT. Its translation: CASSLVGTGLNTEAFF.

The chain carries TRBV6-5 and TRBJ2-7, with 11 bases identical to TRBD2. Germline V gives CDR1 MNHEY, CDR2 SVGAGI. Germline trimming cut 5 bases from V and 6 bases from J; bases unmatched to any gene: 3. This CDR3 spans 13 amino acids. The CDR3 loop reads CASSTTSGTEQYF. In DNA, the CDR3 is TGTGCCAGCAGTACGACTAGCGGGACCGAGCAGTACTTC.

The J gene is TRBJ1-1, the V gene TRBV10-2; D is undetermined. CDR3 size: 13 residues. V was cut by 4 bases and J by 2 bases, with 8 bases left in between. In germline, CDR1 is WSHSY, CDR2 SAAADI. CDR3 DNA: TGCGCCAGCAGTGTCGAGTCCAACACTGAAGCTTTCTTT. Its protein product is CASSVESNTEAFF.

This sequence joins TRBV5-4 and TRBJ2-7; a possible D gene is TRBD1 (6 bases). This CDR3 is built from 12 residues. Looked up from germline, CDR1 is SGHNT and CDR2 is YYREEE (reference sequence). The CDR3 region has the DNA TGTGCTAGCGTCAGGGGTCCCTACGAGCAGTACTTC. As protein: CASVRGPYEQYF.

J is TRBJ1-2 and V is TRBV20-1, with D maybe TRBD1 (5 bases). Trimming took off 4 bases at V and 12 bases at J, with 24 bases between the two ends. Germline V gene lookup returns CDR1 DFQATT and CDR2 SNEGSKA (reference sequence). CDR3 length equals 14 residues. The CDR3 sequence: CSANRDSTRSGNTF. In nucleotides, the CDR3 is TGCAGTGCTAACCGGGACTCCACGAGATCTGGAAACACCTTC.